This entry is about one T cell receptor beta chain. Its matching antigen is unknown. This record belongs to a study of shared clonotypes between healthy human individuals. Study overall: Samples came from a couple of female and a few male donors aged 18 to 49.

Naivety among CD8 cells was defined by CD45RO negativity and positive CCR7 selection, thereby excluding terminally differentiated effector memory CD45RA+ cells. The study drew its donors from healthy HIV-negative adults without recent acute infections or vaccinations. Produced via immunoSEQ multiplex PCR; TCRdb's table is partial and in-frame only. The table lists about 680,000 clones, approximately 90% of them singletons. V was clipped by 5 bases and J by 6 bases, with 14 bases between them. Per the germline V gene, CDR1 is PRHDT and CDR2 is FYEKMQ (reference sequence). This CDR3 comprises 14 residues. Findings and limits, study-wide: The genetic and exposure-history diversity represented was limited by few donors. A generally larger estimated richness was seen in naive subsets than in memory subsets.

The chain combines TRBV13 with TRBJ2-1; D uncertain. The origin of this receptor is a man younger than 40 in good health. Sequencing was done on a sample of naive CD8+ T cells sorted from blood. CDR3 amino acids: CASSPPAVLNEQFF. DNA for the CDR3: TGTGCCAGCAGCCCCCCGGCGGTCCTCAATGAGCAGTTCTTC.